This entry describes one T cell receptor (beta chain). These data come from a study of blood T cell repertoires in COVID-19. As for the study in general: The samples span acute and convalescent COVID-19 from the United States, Italy and Spain. Sources were T cells, B-cell-depleted T cells, or PBMCs; the material itself was cDNA or gDNA.

The protocol was immunoSEQ multiplex PCR, while the TCRdb copy is restricted to in-frame clones and leaves out a portion. The sample has 100,000 to 150,000 clones, approximately 80% seen once. Trimming took 4 bases from V and 1 from J; bases not matched to a gene: 5. The germline CDR1 and CDR2 sequences are SGHTA and FQGNSA. The CDR3 is 17 residues long. This TCR was sampled from an older woman with active or convalescent COVID-19. Sequenced sample: peripheral blood. V and J are TRBV7-2 and TRBJ2-5, with TRBD2 matching over 14 bases. For the CDR3, the DNA is TGTGCCAGCAGCTCCGGGACTAGCGGGAGATTCCAAGAGACCCAGTACTTC. Translated, it gives CASSSGTSGRFQETQYF.